This TCR beta chain derives from a study of PD-L1 blockade in urothelial cancer. Trimming took off 0 bases at V and 5 bases at J, with 10 bases between the two ends. The germline gives CDR1 LGHNA, CDR2 YSLEER. This CDR3 is built from 14 residues. Specified time point: pretreatment peripheral blood. Patients were living with locally advanced or metastatic urothelial carcinoma. Individual patients had between 1 and 8 samples, taken pretreatment and on-treatment. Synthetic TCR analog templates were spiked into each PCR. The table came from immunoSEQ multiplex PCR; TCRdb's copy has only in-frame clones and leaves some out. The table includes approximately 50,000 clones, around 80% detected once.

The sequencing here drew on PBMCs, taken around atezolizumab (anti-PD-L1) treatment. The chain combines TRBV4-3 with TRBJ1-2; D remains unclear. This TCR derives from a man between 70 and 80 years old with urothelial cancer. CDR3 region: CASSQDHRRYGYTF. CDR3 nucleotides: TGCGCCAGCAGCCAAGATCACAGAAGATATGGCTACACCTTC.